Each of the 12 T cell receptor beta chains below was sequenced from the same sample in a study of relationships among human T cell subsets. From pooled CD4+ and CD8+ T cells, anti-CD45RA microbeads isolated naive plus transitional cells. From mRNA, alpha and beta CDR3 regions were amplified using semiquantitative ARM-PCR. Tagged nested gene-specific primers were used first, then communal superprimers amplified exponentially. TCRdb re-called the multiplex PCR reads with MiXCR, one entry per CDR3 protein. The table has approximately 7,300 distinct CDR3 sequences, approximately 70% seen once. The sequenced material came from naive and transitional (CD45RA+) T cells sorted from blood. Receptors originate from a man aged 35 to 55 in good health.

This clonotype has just a few counts. V is TRBV18 and J is TRBJ1-4, with 9 bases identical to TRBD1. Trimming at V came to 2 bases and at J to 5 bases, leaving 3 bases not matched to a gene. The CDR3 length is 15 residues. Germline V gene sequence: CDR1 KGHSH, CDR2 LQKENI. The DNA of the CDR3 is TGTGCCAGCTCACCAACCGGGACAGGGAATGAAAAACTGTTTTTT. Amino acids: CASSPTGTGNEKLFF.

This clonotype was observed a few times. V usage is TRBV24-1 and J usage is TRBJ2-1; 7 nucleotides match TRBD1. The CDR3 is made up of 16 amino acids. Per germline, CDR1 KGHDR and CDR2 SFDVKD. The J segment lost 4 bases and the V segment lost 5 bases, leaving 10 bases of the junction unmatched. The chain's CDR3 is CATSGVETGIYNEQFF. The CDR3 region has the DNA TGTGCCACCAGTGGGGTGGAGACAGGGATATACAATGAGCAGTTCTTC.

This chain links TRBV11-2 with TRBJ1-4, with TRBD1 as a possible D gene (5 bases). The CDR3 spans 15 residues. Germline assignment: CDR1 SGHAT and CDR2 FQNNGV. The germline V and J ends were trimmed by 6 bases and 5 bases, with 16 bases remaining between them. The CDR3 protein is CASSLPGRANEKLFF. The CDR3 coding sequence is TGTGCCAGCAGTCTTCCGGGACGGGCGAATGAAAAACTGTTTTTT.

This clonotype has only a few counts. The CDR3 protein is CASSLWTGGSNQPQHF. The CDR3 DNA follows: TGTGCCAGCAGCTTATGGACAGGGGGTAGCAATCAGCCCCAGCATTTT. This chain uses TRBV7-9 with TRBJ1-5; 10 bases map to TRBD1. Trimming took 2 bases from V and 0 from J; bases not matched to a gene: 1. This CDR3 contains 16 residues. Germline V gene lookup returns CDR1 SEHNR and CDR2 FQNEAQ (reference sequence). Based on the CDR3 plus reference TRBV7-9 and TRBJ1-5, the full variable domain is DTGVSQNPRHKITKRGQNVTFRCDPISEHNRLYWYRQTLGQGPEFLTYFQNEAQLEKSRLLSDRFSAERPKGSFSTLEIQRTEQGDSAMYLCASSLWTGGSNQPQHFGDGTRLSIL.

This rearrangement joins TRBV14 to TRBJ2-7; 12 bases agree with TRBD2. The ends lost 1 base at V and 2 bases at J; junction bases unmatched: 6. This CDR3 region has 17 residues. Germline CDR1 is SGHDN and CDR2 is FVKESK. This chain's CDR3 is CASSQGLAGEAPYEQYF. DNA of the CDR3: TGTGCCAGCAGCCAAGGACTAGCGGGGGAGGCCCCCTACGAGCAGTACTTC.

The chain links TRBV11-2 to TRBJ1-1; 7 positions match TRBD1. V was pared by 4 bases and J by 2 bases, with 7 bases of the junction left unmatched. The CDR3 runs 15 residues. Per germline, CDR1 SGHAT and CDR2 FQNNGV. CDR3: CASSSGRGLNTEAFF. The DNA of the CDR3 is TGTGCCAGCAGCTCCGGGAGGGGGCTTAACACTGAAGCTTTCTTT. Together with reference TRBV11-2 and TRBJ1-1, the CDR3 gives the full variable domain: EAGVAQSPRYKIIEKRQSVAFWCNPISGHATLYWYQQILGQGPKLLIQFQNNGVVDDSQLPKDRFSAERLKGVDSTLKIQPAKLEDSAVYLCASSSGRGLNTEAFFGQGTRLTVV.

The V call is TRBV19, the J call TRBJ2-7; D call uncertain. CDR3 length: 13 amino acids. Trimming took off 9 bases at V and 6 bases at J, with 18 bases between the two ends. Germline V CDR1 and CDR2: LNHDA, SQIVND (reference sequence). The CDR3 is CASRPGNLGEQYF. CDR3 in DNA: TGTGCCAGCCGTCCCGGCAATCTCGGCGAGCAGTACTTC.

CDR3 nucleotides: TGTGCCAGCAGTTTAAAGGACTCTCTCTACAATGAGCAGTTCTTC. It codes for CASSLKDSLYNEQFF. The V call is TRBV12-3 or TRBV12-4, the J call TRBJ2-1, with D possibly matching TRBD2 (5 bases). This CDR3 has 15 residues. The V gene lost 2 bases and the J gene lost 3 bases, with 11 bases spanning the gap.

V and J are TRBV20-1 and TRBJ2-1; TRBD1 matches at 9 bases. The CDR3 runs 14 residues. The V and J ends lost 6 bases and 3 bases, in that order; junction bases with no gene match: 6. CDR1 is DFQATT and CDR2 is SNEGSKA in the germline V gene (reference sequence). CDR3 protein: CSAPRDRDYNEQFF. The CDR3, as DNA: TGCAGTGCCCCCAGGGACAGGGACTACAATGAGCAGTTCTTC.

The chain couples TRBV5-6 to TRBJ2-1, with TRBD1 identical over 8 bases. The CDR3 runs to 13 residues. After removal of 3 bases from V and 6 bases from J, the junction contained 2 bases not matched to a gene. Germline V gene sequence: CDR1 SGHDT, CDR2 YYEEEE. CDR3 sequence (DNA): TGTGCCAGCAGCTCTGGGACAGGCAATGAGCAGTTCTTC. This encodes CASSSGTGNEQFF.

The rearrangement joins TRBV2 to TRBJ1-1; D remains ambiguous. The germline gives CDR1 SNHLY, CDR2 FYNNEI. The V end was cut by 5 bases, the J end by 8 bases, with 18 bases between. The CDR3 totals 14 residues. The CDR3 region is CASSPFVNKVEAFF. CDR3 DNA: TGTGCCAGCAGTCCTTTTGTGAATAAAGTGGAAGCTTTCTTT. The full variable domain, completed using reference TRBV2 and TRBJ1-1, is EPEVTQTPSHQVTQMGQEVILRCVPISNHLYFYWYRQILGQKVEFLVSFYNNEISEKSEIFDDQFSVERPDGSNFTLKIRSTKLEDSAMYFCASSPFVNKVEAFFGQGTRLTVV.

The chain recombines TRBV11-2 with TRBJ2-7, with TRBD2 identical over 11 bases. The length of the CDR3 is 17 residues. CDR1 SGHAT and CDR2 FQNNGV come from the germline V gene. The junction had 6 bases not matched to a gene; V was cut back by 0 bases and J by 2 bases. As DNA, the CDR3 is TGTGCCAGCAGCTTAGATTCGACTAGCGGGGCTACCTACGAGCAGTACTTC. This sequence encodes CASSLDSTSGATYEQYF. The full variable domain, in which reference TRBV11-2 and TRBJ2-7 provide the parts outside the CDR3, is EAGVAQSPRYKIIEKRQSVAFWCNPISGHATLYWYQQILGQGPKLLIQFQNNGVVDDSQLPKDRFSAERLKGVDSTLKIQPAKLEDSAVYLCASSLDSTSGATYEQYFGPGTRLTVT.